The TCR beta chain described here comes from a study of cytomegalovirus exposure and HLA in healthy donors. Researchers ran the PCR with 60 Vbeta and 13 Jbeta primers. Data came from immunoSEQ multiplex PCR; TCRdb stores just in-frame clones and leaves some out. Of almost 95,000 clones listed, 69% are singletons. Germline V gene data show CDR1 as GTSNPN and CDR2 as SVGIG (reference sequence). This CDR3 is 12 amino acids long. V shed 1 base and J 8 bases; nucleotides not matched to a gene: 1. The sequenced sample was PBMCs. The chain has TRBV30 and TRBJ1-4; 7 nucleotides line up with TRBD1. The sequence was collected from a man aged 45 to 65 in good health and CMV-seronegative. CDR3 sequence: CAWSEQGEKLFF. Here the CDR3 DNA reads TGTGCCTGGAGTGAACAGGGGGAAAAACTGTTTTTT.